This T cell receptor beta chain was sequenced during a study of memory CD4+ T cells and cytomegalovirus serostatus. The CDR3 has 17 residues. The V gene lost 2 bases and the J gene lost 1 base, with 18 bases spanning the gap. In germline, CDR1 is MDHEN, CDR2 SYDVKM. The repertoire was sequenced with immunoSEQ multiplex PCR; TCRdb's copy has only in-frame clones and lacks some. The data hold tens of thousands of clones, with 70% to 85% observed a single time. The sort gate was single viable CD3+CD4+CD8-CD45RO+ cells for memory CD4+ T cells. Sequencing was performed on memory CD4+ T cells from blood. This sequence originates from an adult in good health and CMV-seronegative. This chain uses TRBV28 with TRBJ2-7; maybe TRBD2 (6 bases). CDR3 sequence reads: CASSLVGASAMSYEQYF. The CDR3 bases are TGTGCCAGCAGTTTAGTTGGCGCTAGCGCCATGTCCTACGAGCAGTACTTC. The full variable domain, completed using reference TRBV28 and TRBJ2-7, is DVKVTQSSRYLVKRTGEKVFLECVQDMDHENMFWYRQDPGLGLRLIYFSYDVKMKEKGDIPEGYSVSREKKERFSLILESASTNQTSMYLCASSLVGASAMSYEQYFGPGTRLTVT.